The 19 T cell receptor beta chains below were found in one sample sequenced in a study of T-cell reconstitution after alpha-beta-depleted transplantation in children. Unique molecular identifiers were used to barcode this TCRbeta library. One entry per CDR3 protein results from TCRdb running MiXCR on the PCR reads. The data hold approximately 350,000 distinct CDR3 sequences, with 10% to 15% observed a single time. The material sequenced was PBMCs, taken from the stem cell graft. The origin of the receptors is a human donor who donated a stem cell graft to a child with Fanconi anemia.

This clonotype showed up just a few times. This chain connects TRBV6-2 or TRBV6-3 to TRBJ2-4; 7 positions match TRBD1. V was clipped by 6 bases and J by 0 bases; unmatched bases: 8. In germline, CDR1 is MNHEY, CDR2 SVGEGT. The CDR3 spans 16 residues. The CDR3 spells CASRPGTAIAKNIQYF. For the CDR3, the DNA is TGTGCCAGCAGACCCGGGACAGCGATAGCCAAAAACATTCAGTACTTC.

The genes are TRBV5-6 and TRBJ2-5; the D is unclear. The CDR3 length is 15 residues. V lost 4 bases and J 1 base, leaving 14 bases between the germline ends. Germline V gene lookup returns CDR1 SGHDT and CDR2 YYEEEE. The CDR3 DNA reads TGTGCCAGCAGCCTAGACCTCATGGCCCAAGAGACCCAGTACTTC. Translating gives CASSLDLMAQETQYF.

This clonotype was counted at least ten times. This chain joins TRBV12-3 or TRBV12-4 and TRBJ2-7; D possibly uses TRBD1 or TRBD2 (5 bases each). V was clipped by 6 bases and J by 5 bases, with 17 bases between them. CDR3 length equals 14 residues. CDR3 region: CASSHQGGSHEQYF. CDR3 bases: TGTGCCAGCAGCCATCAGGGCGGGTCGCACGAGCAGTACTTC.

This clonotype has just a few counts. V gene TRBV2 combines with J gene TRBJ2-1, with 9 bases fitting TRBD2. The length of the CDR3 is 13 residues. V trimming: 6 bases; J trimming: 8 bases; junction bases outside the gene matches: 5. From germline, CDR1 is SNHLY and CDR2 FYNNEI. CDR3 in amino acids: CASRRGGRDEQFF. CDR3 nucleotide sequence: TGTGCCAGCAGGCGGGGGGGCCGAGATGAGCAGTTCTTC.

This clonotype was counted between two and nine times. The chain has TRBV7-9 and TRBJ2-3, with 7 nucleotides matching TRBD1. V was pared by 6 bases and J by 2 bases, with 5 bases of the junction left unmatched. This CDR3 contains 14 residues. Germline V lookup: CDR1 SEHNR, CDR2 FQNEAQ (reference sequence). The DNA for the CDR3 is TGTGCCAGCAGTTCCAAGGGGGCCACAGATACGCAGTATTTT. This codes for CASSSKGATDTQYF.

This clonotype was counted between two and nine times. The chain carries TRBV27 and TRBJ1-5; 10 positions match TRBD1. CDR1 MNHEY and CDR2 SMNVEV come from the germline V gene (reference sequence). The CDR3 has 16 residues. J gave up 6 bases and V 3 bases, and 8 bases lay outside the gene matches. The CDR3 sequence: CASSFAGTGVRQPQHF. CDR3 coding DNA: TGTGCCAGCAGTTTTGCCGGGACAGGGGTACGTCAGCCCCAGCATTTT.

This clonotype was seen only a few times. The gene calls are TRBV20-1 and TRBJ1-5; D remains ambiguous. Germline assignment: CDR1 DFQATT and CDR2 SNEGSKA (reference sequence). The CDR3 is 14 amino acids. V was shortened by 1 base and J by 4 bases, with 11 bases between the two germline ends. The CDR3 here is CSARATEGNQPQHF. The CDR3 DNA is TGCAGTGCTAGAGCTACGGAAGGGAATCAGCCCCAGCATTTT.

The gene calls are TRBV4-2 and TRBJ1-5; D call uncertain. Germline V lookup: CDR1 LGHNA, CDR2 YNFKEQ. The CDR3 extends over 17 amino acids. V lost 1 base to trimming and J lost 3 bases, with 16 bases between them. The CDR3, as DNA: TGTGCCAGCAGCCAAGGGGTTTTAGAAGGTACCAATCAGCCCCAGCATTTT. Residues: CASSQGVLEGTNQPQHF.

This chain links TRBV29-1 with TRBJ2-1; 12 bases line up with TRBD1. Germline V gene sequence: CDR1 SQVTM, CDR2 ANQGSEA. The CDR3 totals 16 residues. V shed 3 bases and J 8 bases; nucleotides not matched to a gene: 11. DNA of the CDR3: TGCAGCGTTGAGGGGACAGGGGGCCGGTCTAGAGATGAGCAGTTCTTC. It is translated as CSVEGTGGRSRDEQFF.

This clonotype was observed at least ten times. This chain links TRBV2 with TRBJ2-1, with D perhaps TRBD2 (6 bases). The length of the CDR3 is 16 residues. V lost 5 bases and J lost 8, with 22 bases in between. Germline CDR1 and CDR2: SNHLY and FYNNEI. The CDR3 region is CASSLGGLFVWDEQFF. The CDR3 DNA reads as TGTGCCAGCAGTTTGGGCGGACTATTCGTTTGGGATGAGCAGTTCTTC.

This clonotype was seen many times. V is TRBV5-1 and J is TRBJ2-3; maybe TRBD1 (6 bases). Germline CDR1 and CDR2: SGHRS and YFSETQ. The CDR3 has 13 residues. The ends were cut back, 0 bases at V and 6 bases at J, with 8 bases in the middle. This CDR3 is CASSLEGEDTQYF. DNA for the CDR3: TGCGCCAGCAGCTTGGAGGGGGAGGATACGCAGTATTTT.

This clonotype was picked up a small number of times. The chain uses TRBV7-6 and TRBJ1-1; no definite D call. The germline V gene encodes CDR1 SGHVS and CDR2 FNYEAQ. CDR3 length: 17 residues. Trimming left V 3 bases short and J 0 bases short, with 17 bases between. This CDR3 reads CASSLGSRAGLNTEAFF. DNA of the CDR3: TGTGCCAGCAGCTTGGGCAGTAGGGCAGGTTTGAACACTGAAGCTTTCTTT.

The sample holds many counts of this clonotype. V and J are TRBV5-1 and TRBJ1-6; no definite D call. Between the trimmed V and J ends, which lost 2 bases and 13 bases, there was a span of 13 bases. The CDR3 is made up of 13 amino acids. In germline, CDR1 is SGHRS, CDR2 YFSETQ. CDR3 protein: CASSFQPKTPLHF. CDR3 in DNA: TGCGCCAGCAGCTTCCAACCCAAGACTCCCCTCCACTTT.

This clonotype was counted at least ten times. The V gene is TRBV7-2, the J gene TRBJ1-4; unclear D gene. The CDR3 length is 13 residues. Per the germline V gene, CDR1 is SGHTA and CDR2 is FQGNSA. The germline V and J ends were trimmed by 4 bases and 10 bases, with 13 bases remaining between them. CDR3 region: CASSSERAGKLFF. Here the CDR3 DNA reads TGTGCCAGCAGCTCGGAGCGCGCGGGAAAACTGTTTTTT.

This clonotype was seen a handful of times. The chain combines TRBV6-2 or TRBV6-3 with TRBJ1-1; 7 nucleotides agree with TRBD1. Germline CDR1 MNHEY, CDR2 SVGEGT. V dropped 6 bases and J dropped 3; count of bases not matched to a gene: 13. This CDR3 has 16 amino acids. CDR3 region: CASSPRQGSGYTEAFF. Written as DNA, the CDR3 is TGTGCCAGCAGCCCCCGACAGGGTTCGGGTTACACTGAAGCTTTCTTT.

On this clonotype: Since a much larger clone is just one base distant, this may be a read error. DNA of the CDR3: TGCAGTGTGTCAGACCTCACAGATACGCAGTATTTT. Its protein product is CSVSDLTDTQYF. J is TRBJ2-3 and V is TRBV20-1; no firm D call. The germline V gene encodes CDR1 DFQATT and CDR2 SNEGSKA (reference sequence). Between the trimmed V and J ends, which lost 7 bases and 2 bases, there was a span of 10 bases. The CDR3 sequence is 12 residues long.

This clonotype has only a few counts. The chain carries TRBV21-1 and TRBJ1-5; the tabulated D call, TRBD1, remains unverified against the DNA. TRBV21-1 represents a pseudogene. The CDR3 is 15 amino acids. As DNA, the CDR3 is TGTGCCAGCAGCGGATGGACAGATAGCAATCAGCCCCAGCATTTT. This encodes CASSGWTDSNQPQHF.

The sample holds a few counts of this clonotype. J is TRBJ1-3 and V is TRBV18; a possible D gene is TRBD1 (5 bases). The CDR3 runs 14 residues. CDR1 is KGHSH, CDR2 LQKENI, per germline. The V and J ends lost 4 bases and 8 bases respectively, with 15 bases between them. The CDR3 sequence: CASSRGAGEHTIYF. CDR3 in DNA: TGTGCCAGCTCACGTGGGGCAGGAGAACACACCATATATTTT.

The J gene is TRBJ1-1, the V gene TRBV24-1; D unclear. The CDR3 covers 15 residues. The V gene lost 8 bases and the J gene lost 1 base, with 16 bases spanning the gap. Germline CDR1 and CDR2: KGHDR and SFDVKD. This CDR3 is CATTPPLDPNTEAFF. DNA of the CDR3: TGTGCCACCACTCCTCCCCTTGACCCGAACACTGAAGCTTTCTTT.